A single sample gave rise to the 10 T cell receptor beta chains below, sequenced in a study of technical replicates of blood from several donors. Assay: immunoSEQ multiplex PCR; the TCRdb copy retains only in-frame clones and omits some. The sample carries some 80,000 clones, 90% to 97% recorded once. Sequenced sample: T cells isolated from PBMCs. The receptors stem from a human donor in good health.

The chain has TRBV6-5 and TRBJ2-1; TRBD1 is a possible D gene (6 bases). The germline V and J ends were trimmed by 8 bases and 11 bases, with 13 bases remaining between them. CDR3 length: 11 amino acids. The germline CDR1 and CDR2 sequences are MNHEY and SVGAGI. The CDR3 nucleotides read TGTGCCAGCCGAGGCAGGGGAAAGCAGTTCTTC. As protein: CASRGRGKQFF.

The chain uses TRBV19 and TRBJ1-1; tentatively, D is TRBD1 (5 bases). Germline V gene data show CDR1 as LNHDA and CDR2 as SQIVND (reference sequence). Trimming cost V 4 bases and J 7 bases, with 16 bases left between them. The CDR3 has 14 residues. The CDR3 loop is CASSTAGHGLEAFF. For the CDR3, the DNA is TGTGCCAGTAGTACCGCTGGACACGGCCTTGAAGCTTTCTTT. Together with reference TRBV19 and TRBJ1-1, the CDR3 gives the full variable domain: DGGITQSPKYLFRKEGQNVTLSCEQNLNHDAMYWYRQDPGQGLRLIYYSQIVNDFQKGDIAEGYSVSREKKESFPLTVTSAQKNPTAFYLCASSTAGHGLEAFFGQGTRLTVV.

V is TRBV11-2 and J is TRBJ1-2; the match to TRBD1 covers 7 bases. V trimming: 2 bases; J trimming: 0 bases; junction bases outside the gene matches: 12. The germline V gene has CDR1 SGHAT and CDR2 FQNNGV. The CDR3 spans 18 residues. The CDR3 region is CASSLFSLTGPANYGYTF. The CDR3 DNA follows: TGTGCCAGCAGCTTATTTTCCCTGACAGGGCCAGCTAACTATGGCTACACCTTC.

This clone was observed a single time. The chain uses TRBV5-6 and TRBJ1-2; tentative D call: TRBD1 (5 bases). Per the germline V gene, CDR1 is SGHDT and CDR2 is YYEEEE. This CDR3 is 12 amino acids long. Deletions cut 4 bases from V and 8 bases from J, with 12 bases between. The CDR3 DNA reads as TGTGCCAGCAGCCTACAGGATCGGGGCTACACCTTC. Protein sequence: CASSLQDRGYTF.

This rearrangement joins TRBV27 to TRBJ2-3, with D perhaps TRBD2 (7 bases). The CDR3 is 14 residues long. In germline, CDR1 is MNHEY, CDR2 SMNVEV (reference sequence). Trimming shortened V by 9 bases and J by 6 bases, and 19 bases separated the two germline ends. The CDR3 spells CARIGGGSMDTQYF. CDR3 nucleotide sequence: TGTGCCAGAATTGGGGGCGGGAGCATGGATACGCAGTATTTT.

V is TRBV11-3 and J is TRBJ1-1, with 11 positions matching TRBD1. CDR1 is SGHNT, CDR2 YENEEA, per germline. V shed 7 bases and J 11 bases; nucleotides not matched to a gene: 9. The CDR3 consists of 13 residues. The CDR3, as DNA: TGTGCCAGCATGGGACAGGGGGTTTTTGAGGCTTTCTTT. Protein sequence: CASMGQGVFEAFF.

The chain is built from TRBV19 and TRBJ1-1; weak D call: TRBD1 (5 bases). Germline CDR1 is LNHDA and CDR2 is SQIVND (reference sequence). V lost 1 base, J lost 7 bases, and 7 bases lay in between. The CDR3 contains 12 residues. CDR3 region: CASSIGQSEAFF. The CDR3 coding sequence is TGTGCCAGTAGTATAGGACAGAGTGAAGCTTTCTTT.

The chain has TRBV5-1 and TRBJ2-1; a weak D match, TRBD2 (5 bases). This CDR3 comprises 17 residues. CDR1 is SGHRS and CDR2 is YFSETQ in the germline V gene. V dropped 0 bases and J dropped 2 bases, with 15 bases sitting between them. The CDR3: CASSLALREIPYNEQFF. CDR3 coding DNA: TGCGCCAGCAGCTTGGCCTTGAGGGAGATACCCTACAATGAGCAGTTCTTC.

The rearrangement uses TRBV19 and TRBJ1-5; 8 nucleotides agree with TRBD1. CDR3 length: 14 amino acids. Trimming removed 7 bases from V and 3 bases from J; junction bases left unmatched: 5. Germline V gene lookup returns CDR1 LNHDA and CDR2 SQIVND (reference sequence). CDR3 protein: CASNKDRDNQPQHF. In DNA form, the CDR3 reads TGTGCCAGTAATAAGGACAGGGACAATCAGCCCCAGCATTTT. The whole variable domain, filled in from reference TRBV19 and TRBJ1-5, reads DGGITQSPKYLFRKEGQNVTLSCEQNLNHDAMYWYRQDPGQGLRLIYYSQIVNDFQKGDIAEGYSVSREKKESFPLTVTSAQKNPTAFYLCASNKDRDNQPQHFGDGTRLSIL.

This chain connects TRBV4-2 to TRBJ2-3; weak D call: TRBD2 (6 bases). V was clipped by 1 base and J by 3 bases, with 14 bases between them. The germline V gene encodes CDR1 LGHNA and CDR2 YNFKEQ. The CDR3 totals 16 residues. The CDR3 loop reads CASSQGSLGRTDTQYF. CDR3 nucleotides: TGTGCCAGCAGCCAAGGGTCACTAGGGAGGACAGATACGCAGTATTTT.